There are many counts of the clone carrying this T cell receptor (beta chain). This sample's TCRbeta library carried unique molecular identifier barcodes. TCRdb processed the PCR reads anew with MiXCR; each CDR3 protein has one entry. The repertoire holds around 600,000 distinct CDR3 sequences, with 15% to 20% as singletons. J lost 2 bases, V lost 3 bases, and 7 bases had no gene match. CDR3 length equals 15 residues. Germline CDR1 reads DFQATT; CDR2 reads SNEGSKA (reference sequence). This sample was taken from a study of T-cell reconstitution after alpha-beta-depleted transplantation in children. Sequencing used PBMCs from the stem cell graft donor, obtained from the stem cell graft. The sequence was collected from a human donor who donated a stem cell graft to a child with acute myeloid leukemia. The chain combines TRBV20-1 with TRBJ2-3; TRBD2 matches at 8 bases. The CDR3 sequence is CSASQAAGDTDTQYF. The CDR3 DNA is TGCAGTGCTAGTCAAGCAGCGGGGGACACAGATACGCAGTATTTT.